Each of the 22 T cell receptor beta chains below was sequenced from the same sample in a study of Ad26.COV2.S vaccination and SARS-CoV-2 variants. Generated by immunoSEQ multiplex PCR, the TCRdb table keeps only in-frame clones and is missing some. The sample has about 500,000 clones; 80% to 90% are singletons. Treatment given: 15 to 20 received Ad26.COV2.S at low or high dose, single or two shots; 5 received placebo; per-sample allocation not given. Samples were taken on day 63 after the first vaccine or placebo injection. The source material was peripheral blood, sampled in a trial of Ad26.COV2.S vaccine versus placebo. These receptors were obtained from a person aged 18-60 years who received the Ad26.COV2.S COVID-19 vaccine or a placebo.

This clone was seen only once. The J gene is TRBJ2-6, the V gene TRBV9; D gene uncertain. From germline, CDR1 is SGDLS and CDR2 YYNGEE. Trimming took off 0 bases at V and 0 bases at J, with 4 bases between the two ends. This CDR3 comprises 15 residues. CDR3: CASSVDFSGANVLTF. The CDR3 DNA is TGTGCCAGCAGCGTAGACTTCTCTGGGGCCAACGTCCTGACTTTC.

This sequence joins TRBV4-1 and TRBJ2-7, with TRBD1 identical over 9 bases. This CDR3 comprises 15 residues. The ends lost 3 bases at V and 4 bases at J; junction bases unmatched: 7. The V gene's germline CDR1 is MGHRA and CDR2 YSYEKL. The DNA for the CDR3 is TGCGCCAGCAGCCACTCGACAGGGGGATTTTACGAGCAGTACTTC. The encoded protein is CASSHSTGGFYEQYF.

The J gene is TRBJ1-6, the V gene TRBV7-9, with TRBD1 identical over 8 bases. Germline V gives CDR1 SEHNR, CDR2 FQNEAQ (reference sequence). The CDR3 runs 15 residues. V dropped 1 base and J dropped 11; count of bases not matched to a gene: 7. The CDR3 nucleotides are TGTGCCAGCAGCTTAGGGACAGGGCAAGGGACACCCCTCCACTTT. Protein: CASSLGTGQGTPLHF.

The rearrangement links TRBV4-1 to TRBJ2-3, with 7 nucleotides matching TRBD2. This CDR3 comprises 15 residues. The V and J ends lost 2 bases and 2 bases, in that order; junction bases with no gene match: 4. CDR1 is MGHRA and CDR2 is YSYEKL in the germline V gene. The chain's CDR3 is CASSQPSGATDTQYF. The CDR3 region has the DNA TGCGCCAGCAGCCAACCTAGCGGAGCCACAGATACGCAGTATTTT.

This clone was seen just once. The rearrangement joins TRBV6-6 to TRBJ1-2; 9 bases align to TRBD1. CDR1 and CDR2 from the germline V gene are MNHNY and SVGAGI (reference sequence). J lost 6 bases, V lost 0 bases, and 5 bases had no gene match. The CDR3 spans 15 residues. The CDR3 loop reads CASSYSGQGLHGYTF. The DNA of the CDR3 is TGTGCCAGCAGTTACTCGGGACAGGGCTTACATGGCTACACCTTC.

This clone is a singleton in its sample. CDR3 bases: TGTGCCAGTGGAAGGGGGGGAACAAGGTTGGTCGAGCAGTACTTC. Translation gives CASGRGGTRLVEQYF. The V and J genes are TRBV25-1 and TRBJ2-7, with a possible D match to TRBD2 (7 bases). The CDR3 is 15 amino acids. Germline lookup yields CDR1 MGHDK and CDR2 SYGVNS. The V end was cut by 9 bases, the J end by 6 bases, with 24 bases between.

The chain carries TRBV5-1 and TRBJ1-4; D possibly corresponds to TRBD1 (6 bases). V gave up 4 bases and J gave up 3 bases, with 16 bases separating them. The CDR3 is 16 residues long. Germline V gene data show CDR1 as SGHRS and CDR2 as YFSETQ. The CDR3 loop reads CASSLRGGSPNEKLFF. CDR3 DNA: TGCGCCAGCAGCCTGCGGGGGGGCAGCCCTAATGAAAAACTGTTTTTT.

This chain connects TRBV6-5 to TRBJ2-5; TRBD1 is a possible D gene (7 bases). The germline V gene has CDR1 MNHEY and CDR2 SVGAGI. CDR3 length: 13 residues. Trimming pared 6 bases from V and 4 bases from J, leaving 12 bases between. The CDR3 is CASRTQGGETQYF. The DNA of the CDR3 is TGTGCCAGCAGGACTCAGGGGGGAGAGACCCAGTACTTC.

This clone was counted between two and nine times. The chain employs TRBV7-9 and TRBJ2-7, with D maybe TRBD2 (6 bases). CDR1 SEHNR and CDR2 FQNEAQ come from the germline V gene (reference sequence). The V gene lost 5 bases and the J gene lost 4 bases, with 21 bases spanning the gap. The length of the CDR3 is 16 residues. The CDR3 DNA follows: TGTGCCAGCAGCCCCCAACCGGGGGAGTTACTTTACGAGCAGTACTTC. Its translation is CASSPQPGELLYEQYF.

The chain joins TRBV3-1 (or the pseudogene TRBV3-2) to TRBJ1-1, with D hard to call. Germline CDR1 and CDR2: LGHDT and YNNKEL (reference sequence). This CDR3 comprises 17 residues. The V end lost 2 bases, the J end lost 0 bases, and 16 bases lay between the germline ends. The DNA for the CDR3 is TGTGCCAGCAGCCAAAAAGATAAGGCTTTTATGAACACTGAAGCTTTCTTT. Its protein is CASSQKDKAFMNTEAFF.

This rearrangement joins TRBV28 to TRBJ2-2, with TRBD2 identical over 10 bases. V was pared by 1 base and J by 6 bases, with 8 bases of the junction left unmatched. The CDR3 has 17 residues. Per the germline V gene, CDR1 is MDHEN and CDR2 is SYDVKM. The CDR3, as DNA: TGTGCCAGCAGTTTATTAGGGCTAGCGGGAGTGGCCGGGGAGCTGTTTTTT. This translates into CASSLLGLAGVAGELFF.

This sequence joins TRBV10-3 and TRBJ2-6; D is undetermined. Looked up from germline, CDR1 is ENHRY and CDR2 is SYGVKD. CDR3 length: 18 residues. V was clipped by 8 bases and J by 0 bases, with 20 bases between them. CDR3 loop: CAIGSPIGSSSGANVLTF. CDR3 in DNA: TGTGCCATCGGTTCTCCTATAGGGTCGAGCTCTGGGGCCAACGTCCTGACTTTC.

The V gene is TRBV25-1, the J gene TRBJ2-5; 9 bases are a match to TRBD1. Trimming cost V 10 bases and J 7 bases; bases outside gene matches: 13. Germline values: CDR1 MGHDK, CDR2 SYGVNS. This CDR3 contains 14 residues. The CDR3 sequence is CATVTWGQGLTQYF. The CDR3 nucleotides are TGTGCCACCGTTACCTGGGGACAGGGTCTGACCCAGTACTTC.

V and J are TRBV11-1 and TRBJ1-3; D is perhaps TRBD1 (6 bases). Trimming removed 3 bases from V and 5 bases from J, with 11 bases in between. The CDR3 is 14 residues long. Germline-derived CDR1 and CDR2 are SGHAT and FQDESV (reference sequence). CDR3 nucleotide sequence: TGTGCCAGCAGCTTTGGGACACAAAGAAACACCATATATTTT. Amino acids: CASSFGTQRNTIYF.

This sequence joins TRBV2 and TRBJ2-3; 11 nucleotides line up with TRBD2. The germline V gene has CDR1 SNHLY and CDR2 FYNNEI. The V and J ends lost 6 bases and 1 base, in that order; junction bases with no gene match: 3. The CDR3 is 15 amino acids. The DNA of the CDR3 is TGTGCCAGCAGCGAACTAGCGGGGGGCACAGATACGCAGTATTTT. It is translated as CASSELAGGTDTQYF.

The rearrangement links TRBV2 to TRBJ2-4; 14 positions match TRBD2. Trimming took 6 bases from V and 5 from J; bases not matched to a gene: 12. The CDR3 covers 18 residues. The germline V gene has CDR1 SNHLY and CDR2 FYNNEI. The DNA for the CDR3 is TGTGCCAGCAGCCGAGGGGTAGGACTAGCGGGAGGAGAAAACATTCAGTACTTC. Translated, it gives CASSRGVGLAGGENIQYF.

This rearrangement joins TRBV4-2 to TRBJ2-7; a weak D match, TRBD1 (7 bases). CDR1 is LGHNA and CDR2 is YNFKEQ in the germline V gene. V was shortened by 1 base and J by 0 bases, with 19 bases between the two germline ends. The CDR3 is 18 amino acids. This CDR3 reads CASSQGTEGTESSYEQYF. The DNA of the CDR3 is TGTGCCAGCAGCCAAGGGACGGAGGGGACAGAGTCCTCCTACGAGCAGTACTTC.

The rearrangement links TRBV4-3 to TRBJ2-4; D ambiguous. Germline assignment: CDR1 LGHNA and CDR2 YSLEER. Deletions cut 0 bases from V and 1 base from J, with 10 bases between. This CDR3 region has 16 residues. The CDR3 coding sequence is TGCGCCAGCAGCCAAGATCCCGGATCGGCCAAAAACATTCAGTACTTC. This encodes CASSQDPGSAKNIQYF.

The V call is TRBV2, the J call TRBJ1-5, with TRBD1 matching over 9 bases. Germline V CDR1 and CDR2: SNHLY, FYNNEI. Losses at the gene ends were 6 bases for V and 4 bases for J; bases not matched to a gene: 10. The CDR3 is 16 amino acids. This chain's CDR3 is CASRPTTGGGNQPQHF. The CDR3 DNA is TGTGCCAGCAGACCAACGACAGGGGGTGGGAATCAGCCCCAGCATTTT.

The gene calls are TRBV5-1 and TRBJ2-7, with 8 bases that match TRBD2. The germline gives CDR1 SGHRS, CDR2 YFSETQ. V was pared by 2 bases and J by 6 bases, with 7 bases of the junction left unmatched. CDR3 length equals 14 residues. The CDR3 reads CASSFLSGSSEQYF. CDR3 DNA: TGCGCCAGCAGCTTTTTGAGCGGGAGTAGCGAGCAGTACTTC.

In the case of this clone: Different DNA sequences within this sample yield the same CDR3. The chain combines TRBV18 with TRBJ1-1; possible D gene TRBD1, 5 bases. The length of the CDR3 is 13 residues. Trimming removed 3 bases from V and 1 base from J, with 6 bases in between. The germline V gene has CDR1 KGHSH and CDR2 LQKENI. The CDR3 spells CASSPGTNTEAFF. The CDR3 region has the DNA TGTGCCAGCTCACCCGGGACGAACACTGAAGCTTTCTTT.

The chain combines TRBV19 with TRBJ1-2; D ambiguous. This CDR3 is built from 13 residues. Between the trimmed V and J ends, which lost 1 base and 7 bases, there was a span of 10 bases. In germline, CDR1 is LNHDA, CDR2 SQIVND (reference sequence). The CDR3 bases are TGTGCCAGTAGTATAGCCGGTAGCTCTGGCTACACCTTC. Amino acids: CASSIAGSSGYTF.